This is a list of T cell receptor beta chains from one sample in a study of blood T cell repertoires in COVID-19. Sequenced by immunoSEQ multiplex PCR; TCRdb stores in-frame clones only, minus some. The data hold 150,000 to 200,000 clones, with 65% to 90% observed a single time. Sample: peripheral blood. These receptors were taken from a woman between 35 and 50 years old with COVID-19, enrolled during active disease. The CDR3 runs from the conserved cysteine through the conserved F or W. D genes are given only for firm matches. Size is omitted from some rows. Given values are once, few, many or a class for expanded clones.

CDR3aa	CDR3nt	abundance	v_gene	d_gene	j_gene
CASGRYGAQFNYGYTF	TGTGCCAGCGGGAGGTATGGGGCCCAATTTAACTATGGCTACACCTTC	.	TRBV27	.	TRBJ1-2
CASSLTSEQFF	TGTGCCAGCAGCTTAACTAGCGAACAGTTCTTC	.	TRBV7-9	TRBD2	TRBJ2-1
CASSVGTGFGNQPQHF	TGTGCCAGCAGTGTGGGGACAGGATTCGGCAATCAGCCCCAGCATTTT	.	TRBV2	TRBD1	TRBJ1-5
CASKQTNTGELFF	TGTGCCAGCAAACAAACGAACACCGGGGAGCTGTTTTTT	.	TRBV12-3/TRBV12-4	.	TRBJ2-2
CASRERVGQGFAKNIQYF	TGTGCCAGCAGGGAAAGGGTTGGACAGGGGTTCGCCAAAAACATTCAGTACTTC	.	TRBV6-1	TRBD1	TRBJ2-4
CASSLYVATGELFF	TGTGCCAGCAGTTTATATGTAGCCACCGGGGAGCTGTTTTTT	.	TRBV28	.	TRBJ2-2
CASSLSGRANTGELFF	TGTGCCAGCAGCCTTAGCGGGAGGGCGAACACCGGGGAGCTGTTTTTT	.	TRBV28	TRBD2	TRBJ2-2
CASSPTQQGRSGDGYTF	TGTGCCAGCTCACCAACCCAACAGGGGCGGTCTGGGGATGGCTACACCTTC	.	TRBV18	TRBD1	TRBJ1-2
CASSFNPSGRAKYEQFF	TGTGCCAGCAGCTTCAACCCTAGCGGGAGGGCCAAATATGAGCAGTTCTTC	.	TRBV11-2	TRBD2	TRBJ2-1
CASSRTATNEKLFF	TGTGCCAGCAGCCGGACAGCAACTAATGAAAAACTGTTTTTT	.	TRBV11-2	.	TRBJ1-4
CATRPTWVAGDEQYF	TGTGCCACCAGACCGACTTGGGTGGCGGGGGACGAGCAGTACTTC	.	TRBV15	TRBD2	TRBJ2-7
CASSIRGNNEQFF	TGTGCCAGCTCAATCAGGGGGAACAATGAGCAGTTCTTC	.	TRBV18	TRBD1	TRBJ2-1
CASSQDRYEQYF	TGTGCCAGCAGCCAAGACCGTTACGAGCAGTACTTC	many	TRBV3-1/TRBV3-2	.	TRBJ2-7
CASSPQSSAGELFF	TGTGCCAGCTCACCACAGAGTAGCGCCGGGGAGCTGTTTTTT	.	TRBV18	.	TRBJ2-2
CASICGTGHQPQHF	TGTGCCAGCATTTGCGGGACAGGGCACCAGCCCCAGCATTTT	.	TRBV6-4	TRBD1	TRBJ1-5
CASSFGADYEQYF	TGTGCCAGCAGTTTTGGGGCTGACTACGAGCAGTACTTC	.	TRBV27	.	TRBJ2-7